The source of this TCR beta chain is a study of blood T cell repertoires in COVID-19. Assay used: immunoSEQ multiplex PCR; TCRdb lists only in-frame clones, some missing. The table records 300,000 to 450,000 clones, approximately 81% of them present only once. Germline V gene sequence: CDR1 SGDLS, CDR2 YYNGEE. The CDR3 loop spans 14 amino acids. The germline V and J ends were trimmed by 0 bases and 8 bases, with 14 bases remaining between them. The sample comprised peripheral blood. This receptor was obtained from a woman in her late teens or twenties with acute or convalescent COVID-19. This sequence joins TRBV9 and TRBJ1-2; D remains unclear. This CDR3 is CASSVGRQGGGYTF. The CDR3 DNA is TGTGCCAGCAGCGTAGGGAGGCAAGGCGGCGGCTACACCTTC.